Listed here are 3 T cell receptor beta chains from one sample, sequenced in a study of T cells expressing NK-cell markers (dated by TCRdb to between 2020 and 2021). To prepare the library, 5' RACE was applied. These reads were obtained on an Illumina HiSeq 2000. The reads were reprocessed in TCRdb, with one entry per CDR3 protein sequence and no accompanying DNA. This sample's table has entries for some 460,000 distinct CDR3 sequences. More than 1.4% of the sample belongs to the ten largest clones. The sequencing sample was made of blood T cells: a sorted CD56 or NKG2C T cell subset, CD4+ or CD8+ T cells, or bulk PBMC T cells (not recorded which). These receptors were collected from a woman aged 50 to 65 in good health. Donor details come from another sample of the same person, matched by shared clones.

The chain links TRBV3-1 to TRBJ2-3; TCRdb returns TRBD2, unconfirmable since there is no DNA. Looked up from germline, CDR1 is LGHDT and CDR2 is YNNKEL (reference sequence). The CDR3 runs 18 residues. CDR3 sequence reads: CASSQEGLAGGGTDTQYF.

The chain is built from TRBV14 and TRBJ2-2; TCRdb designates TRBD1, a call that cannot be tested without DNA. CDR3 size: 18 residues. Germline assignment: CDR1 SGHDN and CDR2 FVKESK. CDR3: CASSRFGTGARAAGELFF. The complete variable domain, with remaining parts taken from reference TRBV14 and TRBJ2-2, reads EAGVTQFPSHSVIEKGQTVTLRCDPISGHDNLYWYRRVMGKEIKFLLHFVKESKQDESGMPNNRFLAERTGGTYSTLKVQPAELEDSGVYFCASSRFGTGARAAGELFFGEGSRLTVL.

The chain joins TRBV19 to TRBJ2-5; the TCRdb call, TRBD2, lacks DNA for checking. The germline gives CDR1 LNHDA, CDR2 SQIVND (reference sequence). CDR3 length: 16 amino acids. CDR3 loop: CASSIATSGWEGTQYF.